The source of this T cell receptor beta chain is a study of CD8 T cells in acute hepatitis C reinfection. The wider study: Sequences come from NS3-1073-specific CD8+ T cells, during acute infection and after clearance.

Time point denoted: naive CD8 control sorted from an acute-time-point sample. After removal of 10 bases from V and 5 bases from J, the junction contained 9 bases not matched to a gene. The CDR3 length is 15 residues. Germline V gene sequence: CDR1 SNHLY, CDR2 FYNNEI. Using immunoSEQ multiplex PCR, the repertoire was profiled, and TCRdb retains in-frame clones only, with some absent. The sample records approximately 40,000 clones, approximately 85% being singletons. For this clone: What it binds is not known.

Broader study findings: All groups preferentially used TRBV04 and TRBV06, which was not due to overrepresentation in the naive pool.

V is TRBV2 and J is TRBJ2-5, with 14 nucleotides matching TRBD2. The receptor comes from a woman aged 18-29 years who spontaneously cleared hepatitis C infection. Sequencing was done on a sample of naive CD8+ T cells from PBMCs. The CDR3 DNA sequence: TGTGCCACCGGGACTAGCGGGAGAGGGGGGGAGACCCAGTACTTC. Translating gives CATGTSGRGGETQYF.